The present T cell receptor beta chain was sequenced within a study of Ad26.COV2.S vaccination and SARS-CoV-2 variants. Study-wide background: Ad26.COV2.S shots went into the muscle once or twice, 56 days apart.

Germline V gene lookup returns CDR1 SGHRS and CDR2 YFSETQ. V dropped 1 base and J dropped 0; count of bases not matched to a gene: 7. The CDR3 sequence is 16 residues long. Sequencing was performed with immunoSEQ multiplex PCR; in TCRdb, only in-frame clones are kept and a portion is missing. The sample lists approximately 480,000 clones, roughly nine tenths occurring once. The treatment: roughly 20 received Ad26.COV2.S at low or high dose, single or two shots; several received placebo; per-sample allocation not given. Sampling occurred on day 63 after the first vaccine or placebo injection. The rearrangement uses TRBV5-1 and TRBJ2-7; 7 bases fit TRBD1. The clonotype originates from a person between 18 and 65 years old who received the Ad26.COV2.S COVID-19 vaccine or a placebo. The starting material was peripheral blood, obtained in a trial of Ad26.COV2.S vaccine versus placebo. The CDR3 spells CASSLKGAGPSYEQYF. The CDR3 region has the DNA TGCGCCAGCAGCTTGAAGGGGGCGGGTCCCTCCTACGAGCAGTACTTC.